This T cell receptor (beta chain) was sequenced in a study of cytotoxic CD8 clonotypes in ibrutinib-treated CLL (dated by TCRdb to the early 2020s). About the investigation overall: The cohort was composed of about 10 relapsed/refractory and about 15 treatment-naive patients; IGHV unmutated status was identified in roughly 17 patients. Partial responses were observed in approximately 24 patients and complete responses in 2; after a median follow-up of 68 months, remission was maintained in roughly 14 patients and progression was observed in approximately 12. On average, each sample had hundreds of thousands of productive templates and approximately 89,000 productive rearrangements. Cryopreserved peripheral blood mononuclear cells were collected at three points: before therapy, at response, and at either sustained remission or disease progression. Every remission and progressive disease sample was obtained while ibrutinib was still being received by the patients. Longitudinal samples were available for about 30% of the 86 trial participants. Response samples were obtained after a median of about 13 months of treatment, with a range of about 6 to 40 months. Findings and caveats that apply to the study as a whole: Public clonotypes were rare and either shrank or stayed stable during treatment, and the rise in clonality at ibrutinib response reflected expansion of private clonotypes. Baseline clonality exceeded that of age-matched healthy donors and correlated strongly with circulating CD8+ T-cell counts. At ibrutinib response clonality went up, during sustained remission it held steady, and at progression it dropped back toward baseline. Lymph node repertoires were not examined, and the timing of sampling was not matched between patients in sustained remission and those whose disease progressed.

Note on this clone: Its antigen is currently not known. It has no much larger one-base neighbor in the sample; base qualities were not kept.

Deletion took 5 bases off V and 2 bases off J, with a span of 12 bases between the germline ends. Inclusive of the bounding cysteine and phenylalanine, the CDR3 is 14 residues long. Here the CDR3 DNA is all that survives: 42 bases in frame from base 1. According to the germline V gene, CDR1 reads SGHNT and CDR2 reads YENEEA. On a MiSeq, deep resolution sequencing aimed for a depth between 1 in 1 million and 1 in 200,000 T cells, with each clonotype covered 10x on average. TCR beta libraries were generated with the immunoSEQ hsTCRB Kit. The authors' pipeline ran thus. ImmunoSEQ Data Assistant and ImmunoSEQ Analyzer were used for data analysis, and V, D and J genes were assigned according to IMGT definitions. Clonality, which ranges from 0 to 1, was calculated by subtracting the normalized Shannon entropy of productive rearrangement frequencies from one. Only overrepresented clonotypes making up at least 0.05% of the repertoire of each patient were included in the public clonotype analysis. Some twelve age-matched healthy donor repertoires from immuneACCESS were used as controls for clonality. In its TCRdb copy, this immuneACCESS table keeps in-frame sequences only and misses some clones. Where compared with another copy, unresolved V genes explain less than half of these, and the others have no known cause. V and J calls and clone size are given by that table; D and trimming were obtained from the DNA. Here the sample has about 270,000 clones; less than 85% occur a single time. The ten largest make up around 6% of the sample.

Explained via the paper, the time point label denotes: progressive disease on ibrutinib. Roughly 2 micrograms of genomic DNA were extracted from cryopreserved PBMCs for TCR beta library preparation. Longitudinal blood samples from CLL patients on ibrutinib monotherapy were analyzed using high-throughput TCR beta sequencing. The patients took part in an open-label, single-center phase 2 trial of ibrutinib monotherapy. The source of this sequence is a human donor with chronic lymphocytic leukemia. Here the chain combines TRBV11-3 and TRBJ1-1; 6 matching bases give a weak D call of TRBD1. Source: PBMCs, taken at disease progression, from a patient treated with ibrutinib. The CDR3 sequence is CASSAQGKNTEAFF. In nucleotides, the sequence is TGTGCCAGCAGCGCCCAGGGGAAAAACACTGAAGCTTTCTTT.